These T cell receptor beta chains were read from a single sample in a study of blood T cell repertoires in COVID-19. TCRdb keeps only in-frame clones here, not all; method: immunoSEQ multiplex PCR. This table holds roughly 49,000 clones, about 89% found once. What was sequenced was peripheral blood. These receptors were obtained from a human donor in a cohort sampled during active COVID-19. CDR3s include the opening cysteine and the closing phenylalanine or tryptophan. Each record gives: J gene, V gene, D gene, clone size, CDR3 protein, CDR3 DNA. A D gene is named only where the DNA matches it firmly. Only some rows state a clone size, as once, few, many or a class for expanded clones.

TRBJ2-1 TRBV27 TRBD1 once CASSSRTGVYNEQFF TGTGCCAGCAGTTCTCGGACAGGAGTCTACAATGAGCAGTTCTTC
TRBJ2-3 TRBV6-1 TRBD2 . CASSATSGTSTDTQYF TGTGCCAGCAGTGCGACTAGCGGGACTAGCACAGATACGCAGTATTTT
TRBJ2-1 TRBV18 TRBD2 . CASSPPSLAGGNEQFF TGTGCCAGCTCACCACCCTCGCTAGCGGGAGGCAATGAGCAGTTCTTC
TRBJ2-1 TRBV3-1/TRBV3-2 TRBD2 once CASSHPLLAGGDYNEQFF TGTGCCAGCAGCCATCCCCTGCTAGCGGGAGGGGATTACAATGAGCAGTTCTTC
TRBJ1-2 TRBV5-1 TRBD1 . CASSLAGGYGYTF TGCGCCAGCAGCTTGGCAGGGGGCTATGGCTACACCTTC
TRBJ1-5 TRBV28 . . CASSFPPREGGNQPQHF TGTGCCAGCAGTTTCCCCCCTCGGGAGGGCGGCAATCAGCCCCAGCATTTT
TRBJ2-1 TRBV3-1/TRBV3-2 . . CASSQVINEQFF TGTGCCAGCAGCCAAGTCATTAATGAGCAGTTCTTC
TRBJ2-7 TRBV11-3 . . CASSLDYSSYEQYF TGTGCCAGCAGCTTAGATTACAGCTCCTACGAGCAGTACTTC
TRBJ2-5 TRBV5-1 TRBD2 . CASSLGLAGGETQYF TGCGCCAGCAGCCTCGGACTAGCGGGAGGAGAGACCCAGTACTTC
TRBJ1-1 TRBV27 . . CASSLSSLNTEAFF TGTGCCAGCAGTTTAAGTAGCTTGAACACTGAAGCTTTCTTT
TRBJ1-2 TRBV7-2 TRBD1 once CASSSGQAPSNYGYTF TGTGCCAGCAGCTCTGGACAGGCCCCCTCTAACTATGGCTACACCTTC
TRBJ1-1 TRBV7-6 . . CASSSPGGANTEAFF TGTGCCAGCAGCTCCCCGGGGGGGGCTAACACTGAAGCTTTCTTT
TRBJ1-3 TRBV5-1 . . CASSLGQGLSGNTIYF TGCGCCAGCAGCTTGGGTCAGGGCCTCTCTGGAAACACCATATATTTT
TRBJ2-3 TRBV4-2 TRBD2 . CASSQAGLAGEDTQYF TGTGCCAGCAGCCAAGCGGGGCTAGCGGGGGAGGATACGCAGTATTTT
TRBJ1-3 TRBV6-2/TRBV6-3 . . CASSWDTRGTIYF TGTGCCAGCAGTTGGGACACTCGTGGCACCATATATTTT
TRBJ2-7 TRBV15 . once CATAKGGFRDEQYF TGTGCCACCGCAAAGGGAGGATTCCGGGACGAGCAGTACTTC
TRBJ2-4 TRBV11-3 . few CASSLSLGSAEGAKNIQYF TGTGCCAGCAGCTTGTCCCTCGGGAGTGCGGAGGGGGCCAAAAACATTCAGTACTTC
TRBJ2-5 TRBV7-9 TRBD2 . CASSLGQLAGGRGETQYF TGTGCCAGCAGCTTAGGGCAGCTAGCGGGGGGCCGTGGAGAGACCCAGTACTTC
TRBJ2-7 TRBV11-3 . . CASSQGRYEQYF TGTGCCAGCAGCCAGGGGCGATACGAGCAGTACTTC
TRBJ2-7 TRBV5-1 TRBD2 once CASSKTSGGTYEQYF TGCGCCAGCAGCAAAACTAGCGGGGGCACCTACGAGCAGTACTTC
TRBJ2-2 TRBV5-1 TRBD2 . CASSFIAGETGELFF TGCGCCAGCAGCTTCATAGCGGGGGAAACCGGGGAGCTGTTTTTT
TRBJ2-2 TRBV2 . . CASRGDTFTGELFF TGTGCCAGCAGGGGGGACACCTTCACCGGGGAGCTGTTTTTT
TRBJ2-5 TRBV9 TRBD1 . CASSGYNRGSPQETQYF TGTGCCAGCAGCGGCTACAACAGGGGTAGTCCCCAAGAGACCCAGTACTTC
TRBJ2-2 TRBV5-6 . . CASSFRGNTGELFF TGTGCCAGCAGCTTTAGGGGAAACACCGGGGAGCTGTTTTTT
TRBJ2-3 TRBV29-1 TRBD2 . CSGSGGSTDTQYF TGCAGCGGCTCGGGAGGTAGCACAGATACGCAGTATTTT
TRBJ1-1 TRBV24-1 . . CATSDPGDGNTEAFF TGTGCCACCAGTGACCCAGGGGACGGGAACACTGAAGCTTTCTTT
TRBJ1-2 TRBV4-3 TRBD1 . CASSHTGTGSYGYTF TGCGCCAGCAGCCACACCGGGACAGGGTCCTATGGCTACACCTTC
TRBJ2-1 TRBV6-2/TRBV6-3 TRBD2 once CASSWASGGAEIDEQFF TGTGCCAGCAGTTGGGCTAGCGGGGGGGCCGAAATAGATGAGCAGTTCTTC
TRBJ2-1 TRBV27 TRBD2 . CASSLIRGGLSYNEQFF TGTGCCAGCAGTTTAATTCGCGGGGGGCTCTCCTACAATGAGCAGTTCTTC
TRBJ1-2 TRBV18 . . CASSPVLGVEDYGYTF TGTGCCAGCTCCCCAGTTTTAGGGGTCGAAGACTATGGCTACACCTTC
TRBJ2-1 TRBV30 . . CAWSVRQLTYNEQFF TGTGCCTGGAGTGTAAGACAGTTGACCTACAATGAGCAGTTCTTC
TRBJ2-1 TRBV7-2 TRBD2 . CASRQRDLDYNEQFF TGTGCCAGCAGGCAGCGGGACTTGGACTACAATGAGCAGTTCTTC
TRBJ1-5 TRBV7-8 . once CASRPAGGNSNQPQHF TGTGCCAGCAGACCCGCCGGGGGGAATAGCAATCAGCCCCAGCATTTT
TRBJ1-5 TRBV30 . . CAWSVPGQGGQPQHF TGTGCCTGGAGTGTACCGGGACAAGGGGGTCAGCCCCAGCATTTT
TRBJ2-7 TRBV12-5 . . CASDVGSGDGAEQYF TGTGCTAGTGACGTGGGGTCGGGGGATGGGGCCGAGCAGTACTTC